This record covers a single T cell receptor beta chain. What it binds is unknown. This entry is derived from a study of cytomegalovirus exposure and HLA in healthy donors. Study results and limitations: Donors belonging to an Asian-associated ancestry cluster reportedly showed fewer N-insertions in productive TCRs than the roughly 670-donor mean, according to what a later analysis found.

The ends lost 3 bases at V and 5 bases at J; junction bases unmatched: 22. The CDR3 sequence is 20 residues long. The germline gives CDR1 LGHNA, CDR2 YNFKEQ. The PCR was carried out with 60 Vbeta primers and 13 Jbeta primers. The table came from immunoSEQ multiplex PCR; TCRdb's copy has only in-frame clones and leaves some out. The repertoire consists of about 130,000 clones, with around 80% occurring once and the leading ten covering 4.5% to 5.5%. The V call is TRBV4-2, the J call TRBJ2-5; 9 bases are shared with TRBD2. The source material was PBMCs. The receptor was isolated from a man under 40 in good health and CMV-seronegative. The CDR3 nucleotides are TGTGCCAGCAGCCATATCCCCCTGGGGGGTAGCGGGGGAATCCGGGAGACCCAGTACTTC. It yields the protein CASSHIPLGGSGGIRETQYF.